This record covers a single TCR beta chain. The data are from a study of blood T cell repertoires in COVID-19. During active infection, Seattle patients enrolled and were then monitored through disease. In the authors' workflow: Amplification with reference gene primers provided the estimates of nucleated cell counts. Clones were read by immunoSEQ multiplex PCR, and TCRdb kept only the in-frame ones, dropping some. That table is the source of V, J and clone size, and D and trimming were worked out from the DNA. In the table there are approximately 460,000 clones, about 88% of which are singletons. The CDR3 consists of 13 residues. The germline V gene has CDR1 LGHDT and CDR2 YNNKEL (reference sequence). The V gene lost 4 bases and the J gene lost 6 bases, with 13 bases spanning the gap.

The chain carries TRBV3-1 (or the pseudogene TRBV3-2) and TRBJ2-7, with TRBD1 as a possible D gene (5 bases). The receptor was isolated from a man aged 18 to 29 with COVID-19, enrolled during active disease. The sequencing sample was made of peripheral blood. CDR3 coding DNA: TGTGCCAGCAGCCGGCCCCAGGGTCGCGAGCAGTACTTC. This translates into CASSRPQGREQYF.